This T cell receptor beta chain was found in a study of vaccination effects on CD4 cells after COVID-19. Whole-study context: After the second dose, samples were taken at median day 72.

With 4 bases clipped from V and 1 base from J, the junction kept 2 bases outside the gene matches. Germline values: CDR1 MNHEY, CDR2 SVGEGT. The CDR3 is 14 amino acids. A single count supports this clone. Its target is not known. Profiled with immunoSEQ multiplex PCR; TCRdb holds only in-frame clones, not every one. The profile shows about 64,000 clones, around four fifths of them singletons. Study-level points and caveats: Infection-derived and vaccine-derived clones contracted markedly late after vaccination.

Peptide-pool stimulation followed by sequencing identified expanded antigen-specific CD4+ clonotypes in the ViraFEST assay. Scientists isolated CD4+ T cells after a roughly nine-day culture period ended. Of the BNT162b2 and mRNA-1273 vaccines, participants received two doses of one or the other. The study found no prior SARS-CoV-2 infection in the vaccine recipients, who tested negative for nucleocapsid antibodies. Days 3 and 7 saw half the medium replaced with IL-2 medium. This TCR was recovered from a human donor who received a COVID-19 vaccine. This chain connects TRBV6-2 or TRBV6-3 to TRBJ1-1, with 8 bases lining up with TRBD1. The material sequenced was CD4+ T cells from PBMCs cultured with HCoV-OC43 spike peptides, taken after COVID-19 vaccination. As to subset: HCoV-OC43 spike overlapping peptide pool stimulation. The CDR3 coding sequence is TGTGCCAGCAGTTTTGACAGGGGGAACACTGAAGCTTTCTTT. It translates to CASSFDRGNTEAFF.